This T cell receptor beta chain was captured by sequencing in a study of beta chain features in type 1 diabetes. Study-level results: PCR might show a preference for shorter templates, equally across patients and controls. Type 1 diabetes patients showed a moderate but significant shortening of TCRB CDR3s in all four CD4+ subsets.

Comment on this clone: Its antigen is unknown.

Expressed TCRB transcripts were sequenced, since all the RNA that had been isolated was reverse transcribed. Profiled with immunoSEQ multiplex PCR; TCRdb holds only in-frame clones, not every one. The table has about 260,000 clones, about a fifth seen once. The CDR3 loop spans 13 amino acids. Between the trimmed V and J ends, which lost 4 bases and 4 bases, there was a span of 9 bases. The V gene's germline CDR1 is SGHNT and CDR2 YYREEE (reference sequence). The specimen sequenced was naive CD4+ T cells from blood. The receptor comes from a woman in her thirties or forties with type 1 diabetes. The chain links TRBV5-4 to TRBJ2-1, with D unclear. CDR3 DNA sequence: TGTGCCAGCAGCGGCGGTGGATACAATGAGCAGTTCTTC. It translates to CASSGGGYNEQFF. Using reference TRBV5-4 and TRBJ2-1 for the parts outside the CDR3, the full variable domain is ETGVTQSPTHLIKTRGQQVTLRCSSQSGHNTVSWYQQALGQGPQFIFQYYREEENGRGNFPPRFSGLQFPNYSSELNVNALELDDSALYLCASSGGGYNEQFFGPGTRLTVL.